These 27 T cell receptor beta chains came from one sample sequenced in a study of technical replicates of blood from four donors. Measured with immunoSEQ multiplex PCR; TCRdb has only the in-frame clones, and not every one. The data contain 50,000 to 65,000 clones, around 93% of them singletons. The specimen sequenced was PBMCs. The receptors originated from a human donor in good health. Some clones in this sample may be carry-over from other donors' samples.

This chain joins TRBV13 and TRBJ2-5; D is possibly TRBD1 (6 bases). CDR3 length: 15 amino acids. CDR1 and CDR2 (germline): PRHDT, FYEKMQ (reference sequence). V was trimmed by 5 bases and J by 5 bases, leaving 18 bases between them. The CDR3 nucleotides are TGTGCCAGCAGCACCGAAGGCAGGGGCGGCGAGACCCAGTACTTC. It yields the protein CASSTEGRGGETQYF.

The gene calls are TRBV7-2 and TRBJ1-2; D might be TRBD1 (6 bases). The V gene lost 4 bases and the J gene lost 3 bases, with 15 bases spanning the gap. CDR3 length: 15 amino acids. Looked up from germline, CDR1 is SGHTA and CDR2 is FQGNSA. The CDR3 protein is CASSSGGGRYYGYTF. The DNA of the CDR3 is TGTGCCAGCAGCTCCGGGGGGGGGCGTTACTATGGCTACACCTTC.

This chain connects TRBV7-8 to TRBJ1-1, with 7 bases fitting TRBD1. The V gene end was trimmed by 5 bases and the J gene end by 0 bases; junction bases not matched to a gene: 6. CDR3 length: 15 residues. Per the germline V gene, CDR1 is SGHVS and CDR2 is FQNEAQ. This CDR3 reads CASSIWTGLNTEAFF. CDR3 in DNA: TGTGCCAGCAGCATCTGGACAGGATTGAACACTGAAGCTTTCTTT.

CDR3 bases: TGCGCCAGCAGCTGGGGGCCAGGCCAGAACTACGAGCAGTACTTC. Protein product: CASSWGPGQNYEQYF. The chain couples TRBV5-1 to TRBJ2-7, with a tentative D call TRBD1 (6 bases). The V and J ends lost 3 bases and 3 bases respectively, with 16 bases between them. Germline lookup yields CDR1 SGHRS and CDR2 YFSETQ. This CDR3 is built from 15 residues.

This rearrangement joins TRBV6-4 to TRBJ2-3; TRBD2 matches 9 bases. The CDR3 consists of 16 residues. CDR1 and CDR2 (germline): MRHNA, SNTAGT. The J segment lost 0 bases and the V segment lost 0 bases, leaving 1 base of the junction unmatched. CDR3 amino acids: CASSDSGLASTDTQYF. In nucleotides, the CDR3 is TGTGCCAGCAGTGACTCGGGACTAGCCAGCACAGATACGCAGTATTTT.

The chain uses TRBV5-1 and TRBJ2-5, with D hard to call. Germline V gene data show CDR1 as SGHRS and CDR2 as YFSETQ. The ends were cut back, 4 bases at V and 1 base at J, with 14 bases in the middle. The CDR3 has 15 residues. CDR3 sequence reads: CASSAAGQSQETQYF. The CDR3 DNA sequence: TGCGCCAGCAGCGCCGCTGGGCAGTCCCAAGAGACCCAGTACTTC.

The chain recombines TRBV5-1 with TRBJ2-3; the D is unclear. The germline V gene encodes CDR1 SGHRS and CDR2 YFSETQ. The CDR3 extends over 14 amino acids. Deletions cut 9 bases from V and 1 base from J, with 15 bases between. The chain's CDR3 is CATKEPGGTDTQYF. For the CDR3, the DNA is TGCGCCACCAAAGAGCCGGGTGGCACAGATACGCAGTATTTT.

The chain uses TRBV19 and TRBJ1-2; D is perhaps TRBD1 (6 bases). This CDR3 region has 14 residues. V was cut by 6 bases and J by 0 bases, with 11 bases left in between. Per the germline V gene, CDR1 is LNHDA and CDR2 is SQIVND (reference sequence). CDR3 in amino acids: CASSPGVTNYGYTF. The CDR3 DNA reads as TGTGCCAGTAGCCCAGGGGTCACTAACTATGGCTACACCTTC.

The V and J genes are TRBV6-6 and TRBJ2-2; 8 bases agree with TRBD1. This CDR3 region has 15 residues. Germline-derived CDR1 and CDR2 are MNHNY and SVGAGI (reference sequence). Trimming cost V 6 bases and J 5 bases; bases outside gene matches: 8. As DNA, the CDR3 is TGTGCCAGCAGCCAGGGGGCGCATTTAACCGGGGAGCTGTTTTTT. The encoded protein is CASSQGAHLTGELFF.

Here the CDR3 DNA reads TGTGCCAGCAGGCTCGACAGGGCTGGGGCCAACGTCCTGACTTTC. It specifies CASRLDRAGANVLTF. The gene calls are TRBV5-4 and TRBJ2-6; 7 nucleotides agree with TRBD1. The CDR3 contains 15 residues. Germline-derived CDR1 and CDR2 are SGHNT and YYREEE (reference sequence). V shed 5 bases, J shed 2 bases, and the junction held 4 bases outside the gene matches.

This sequence joins TRBV29-1 and TRBJ2-3; tentatively, D is TRBD1 (5 bases). The V end lost 2 bases, the J end lost 9 bases, and 9 bases lay between the germline ends. The germline gives CDR1 SQVTM, CDR2 ANQGSEA. The CDR3 sequence is 11 residues long. Here the CDR3 DNA reads TGCAGCGTTGAATTTGGGGCAACGCAGTATTTT. The encoded protein is CSVEFGATQYF.

This sequence joins TRBV7-2 and TRBJ1-2; D possibly corresponds to TRBD1 (6 bases). The CDR3 totals 13 residues. Trimming removed 5 bases at V and 8 bases at J, with 15 bases between. Germline CDR1 is SGHTA and CDR2 is FQGNSA. The CDR3 region has the DNA TGTGCCAGCAGCAGATACCGCAGGGGCGGCTACACCTTC. This gives the protein CASSRYRRGGYTF.

This chain connects TRBV6-1 to TRBJ1-6, with a possible D match to TRBD1 (5 bases). The length of the CDR3 is 15 residues. V lost 1 base to trimming and J lost 4 bases, with 8 bases between them. The V gene's germline CDR1 is MNHNS and CDR2 SASEGT. The CDR3 bases are TGTGCCAGCAGTGAAGGGGGGGGATATAATTCACCCCTCCACTTT. It yields the protein CASSEGGGYNSPLHF.

The chain couples TRBV9 to TRBJ1-1; 9 nucleotides line up with TRBD1. The junction had 7 bases not matched to a gene; V was cut back by 4 bases and J by 3 bases. The CDR3 loop spans 15 amino acids. Germline V gene sequence: CDR1 SGDLS, CDR2 YYNGEE. CDR3: CASSTRDRVDTEAFF. CDR3 in DNA: TGTGCCAGCAGCACCCGGGACAGGGTTGACACTGAAGCTTTCTTT.

J is TRBJ1-1 and V is TRBV11-2; no clear D gene. Per the germline V gene, CDR1 is SGHAT and CDR2 is FQNNGV. V lost 5 bases to trimming and J lost 4 bases, with 17 bases between them. The CDR3 is 15 amino acids. The DNA for the CDR3 is TGTGCCAGCAGCCTCGCAGGCGCGGCGGGCACTGAAGCTTTCTTT. It encodes CASSLAGAAGTEAFF.

The chain joins TRBV5-4 to TRBJ1-4; possibly TRBD1 for D (6 bases). The CDR3 extends over 15 amino acids. Per the germline V gene, CDR1 is SGHNT and CDR2 is YYREEE (reference sequence). V lost 0 bases to trimming and J lost 4 bases, with 10 bases between them. The chain's CDR3 is CASSLDGGLNEKLFF. As DNA, the CDR3 is TGTGCCAGCAGCTTGGACGGGGGGCTTAATGAAAAACTGTTTTTT.

V and J are TRBV18 and TRBJ1-2; 7 nucleotides align to TRBD1. The V gene end was trimmed by 1 base and the J gene end by 0 bases; junction bases not matched to a gene: 5. CDR3 length equals 16 residues. From germline, CDR1 is KGHSH and CDR2 LQKENI. The CDR3 nucleotides read TGTGCCAGCTCACCACAGACAGGGAACACTAACTATGGCTACACCTTC. Protein product: CASSPQTGNTNYGYTF.

This sequence joins TRBV27 and TRBJ1-1; D gene ambiguous. The V gene's germline CDR1 is MNHEY and CDR2 SMNVEV (reference sequence). Trimming shortened V by 2 bases and J by 1 base, and 5 bases separated the two germline ends. There are 13 residues in the CDR3. The CDR3 DNA follows: TGTGCCAGCAGTTTACGAGAGAACACTGAAGCTTTCTTT. Amino acid sequence: CASSLRENTEAFF.

The rearrangement joins TRBV6-5 to TRBJ2-6, with D unresolved. This CDR3 is 16 amino acids long. V was pared by 2 bases and J by 2 bases, with 10 bases between. The V gene's germline CDR1 is MNHEY and CDR2 SVGAGI. CDR3 amino acids: CASSYPPLTGANVLTF. CDR3 coding DNA: TGTGCCAGCAGTTACCCCCCGCTAACTGGGGCCAACGTCCTGACTTTC.

This clone appeared a few times. The chain employs TRBV4-2 and TRBJ2-1; the match to TRBD2 covers 7 bases. In germline, CDR1 is LGHNA, CDR2 YNFKEQ. The CDR3 has 15 residues. V lost 3 bases and J lost 8; bases outside the gene matches: 10. The CDR3 here is CASSHIFRGSHEQFF. CDR3 in DNA: TGTGCCAGCAGCCATATTTTCCGCGGGAGCCATGAGCAGTTCTTC.

In its sample, this clone was seen once. CDR3 coding DNA: TGTGCCACCCGCCCCCCAGGGGCGTCGAACACTGAAGCTTTCTTT. As protein: CATRPPGASNTEAFF. The rearrangement joins TRBV6-5 to TRBJ1-1, with D possibly matching TRBD1 (6 bases). The V end lost 10 bases, the J end lost 1 base, and 19 bases lay between the germline ends. Germline V lookup: CDR1 MNHEY, CDR2 SVGAGI. This CDR3 spans 15 amino acids.

V and J are TRBV6-1 and TRBJ1-5; 10 bases agree with TRBD1. Germline V gene lookup returns CDR1 MNHNS and CDR2 SASEGT. With V trimmed by 1 base and J by 1 base, 7 bases remained unmatched. CDR3 size: 18 residues. This CDR3 is CASSEGGTGVWSNQPQHF. CDR3 nucleotides: TGTGCCAGCAGTGAAGGCGGGACAGGGGTTTGGAGCAATCAGCCCCAGCATTTT.

The V gene is TRBV2, the J gene TRBJ2-2; TRBD1 matches 8 bases. Germline values: CDR1 SNHLY, CDR2 FYNNEI. The CDR3 is 14 amino acids. The J segment lost 1 base and the V segment lost 8 bases, leaving 3 bases of the junction unmatched. CDR3 sequence reads: CASGDRRNTGELFF. The CDR3 coding sequence is TGTGCCAGCGGGGACAGGCGGAACACCGGGGAGCTGTTTTTT.

The chain is built from TRBV4-2 and TRBJ1-2, with a tentative D call TRBD1 (6 bases). The germline gives CDR1 LGHNA, CDR2 YNFKEQ. V lost 0 bases and J lost 5, with 13 bases in between. The CDR3 runs 15 residues. The CDR3 loop reads CASSQDPKGDYGYTF. In DNA, the CDR3 is TGTGCCAGCAGCCAAGATCCCAAGGGGGATTATGGCTACACCTTC.

CDR3 loop: CASRGRNEKLFF. As DNA, the CDR3 is TGTGCCAGCAGGGGGCGGAATGAAAAACTGTTTTTT. The chain is built from TRBV11-2 and TRBJ1-4, with D possibly TRBD1 on 5 matching bases. Germline loops: CDR1 SGHAT, CDR2 FQNNGV. Deletions cut 6 bases from V and 5 bases from J, with 7 bases between. The CDR3 sequence is 12 residues long.

The chain recombines TRBV19 with TRBJ1-1; 7 bases match TRBD1. The V segment lost 9 bases and the J segment 0 bases; nucleotides outside the gene matches: 16. CDR1 is LNHDA and CDR2 is SQIVND in the germline V gene (reference sequence). CDR3 length equals 17 residues. CDR3 in DNA: TGTGCCAGAACGGGACAGACCCTTACTCCCCTGAACACTGAAGCTTTCTTT. It translates to CARTGQTLTPLNTEAFF.

V usage is TRBV5-1 and J usage is TRBJ2-2, with no clear D. V shed 2 bases and J shed 6 bases, with 8 bases lying between them. The germline CDR1 and CDR2 sequences are SGHRS and YFSETQ. This CDR3 is 13 amino acids long. The CDR3 loop reads CASSFLGAGELFF. Here the CDR3 DNA reads TGCGCCAGCAGCTTTCTGGGCGCCGGGGAGCTGTTTTTT.